Following are 5 T cell receptor beta chains from one sample sequenced in a study of CD8 T cells in ankylosing spondylitis. Each CDR3 protein gets one entry after TCRdb re-called the 5' RACE reads with MiXCR. The table lists a few hundred thousand distinct CDR3 sequences, more than 15% of them singletons, with around 30% in the top ten. Sequenced: blood, either unsorted or a sorted T cell fraction (not recorded which). The receptors were sampled from a male donor with ankylosing spondylitis or in good health (not recorded which).

This clonotype was seen a handful of times. The rearrangement joins TRBV19 to TRBJ1-5; D perhaps matches TRBD1 (6 bases). Trimming took off 1 base at V and 1 base at J, with 11 bases between the two ends. The CDR3 has 16 residues. The germline V gene has CDR1 LNHDA and CDR2 SQIVND (reference sequence). The CDR3, as DNA: TGTGCCAGTAGTATAGGCGGGCAGGGGAGCAATCAGCCCCAGCATTTT. Amino acid sequence: CASSIGGQGSNQPQHF. Based on the CDR3 plus reference TRBV19 and TRBJ1-5, the full variable domain is DGGITQSPKYLFRKEGQNVTLSCEQNLNHDAMYWYRQDPGQGLRLIYYSQIVNDFQKGDIAEGYSVSREKKESFPLTVTSAQKNPTAFYLCASSIGGQGSNQPQHFGDGTRLSIL.

The V and J genes are TRBV12-3 or TRBV12-4 and TRBJ1-3, with D unresolved. The CDR3 is 14 amino acids. V was cut by 6 bases and J by 0 bases, with 9 bases left in between. The CDR3 loop reads CASRDGYSGNTIYF. The CDR3 bases are TGTGCCAGCAGGGACGGATACTCTGGAAACACCATATATTTT.

The V and J genes are TRBV27 and TRBJ1-1; D might be TRBD1 (5 bases). The CDR3 runs to 13 residues. Trimming removed 4 bases at V and 3 bases at J, with 9 bases between. The germline V gene encodes CDR1 MNHEY and CDR2 SMNVEV (reference sequence). The CDR3 protein is CASSWTLDTEAFF. The CDR3 DNA is TGTGCCAGCAGTTGGACACTCGACACTGAAGCTTTCTTT.

This clonotype showed up just a few times. The V and J genes are TRBV6-5 and TRBJ2-7; TRBD2 is a possible D gene (5 bases). The germline V and J ends were trimmed by 6 bases and 3 bases, with 9 bases remaining between them. The germline V gene has CDR1 MNHEY and CDR2 SVGAGI. The CDR3 runs 12 residues. This chain's CDR3 is CASRDSGYEQYF. In nucleotides, the CDR3 is TGTGCCAGCAGGGACTCAGGCTACGAGCAGTACTTC.

A few counts support this clonotype. The rearrangement uses TRBV29-1 and TRBJ2-7; D uncertain. Per germline, CDR1 SQVTM and CDR2 ANQGSEA. V lost 7 bases, J lost 2 bases, and 12 bases lay in between. The CDR3 contains 12 residues. Written as DNA, the CDR3 is TGCAGCGCCACTCTCCCTACCTACGAGCAGTACTTC. This sequence encodes CSATLPTYEQYF.